One sample yielded the 29 T cell receptor beta chains listed below, sequenced in a study of blood T cells in healthy people across ages. Using a J-beta primer mix together with a sample-barcoded 5' primer, a second PCR was run for roughly 6 to 12 cycles. In TCRdb, the 5' RACE reads were re-called with MiXCR into one record per CDR3 protein. Among 1,100,000 or so distinct CDR3 sequences listed, over 35% were seen once. Sequencing was performed on blood. The source of these receptors is a woman between 55 and 75 years old in good health.

The chain carries TRBV20-1 and TRBJ2-1; no clear D. From germline, CDR1 is DFQATT and CDR2 SNEGSKA (reference sequence). The ends were cut back, 0 bases at V and 9 bases at J, with 12 bases in the middle. The CDR3 is made up of 13 amino acids. The CDR3 bases are TGCAGTGCTAGAGATCCCATCAGTGGTGAGCAGTTCTTC. This translates into CSARDPISGEQFF.

This clonotype has only a few counts. The chain joins TRBV7-2 to TRBJ1-4; D possibly corresponds to TRBD1 (6 bases). The CDR3 consists of 17 residues. The germline V gene has CDR1 SGHTA and CDR2 FQGNSA. Trimming took off 1 base at V and 6 bases at J, with 18 bases between the two ends. The CDR3 loop reads CASSLVPPRGGDEKLFF. The CDR3, as DNA: TGTGCCAGCAGCTTAGTCCCACCTCGGGGGGGCGATGAAAAACTGTTTTTT.

The chain uses TRBV6-2 or TRBV6-3 and TRBJ1-5; 8 bases agree with TRBD1. Germline-derived CDR1 and CDR2 are MNHEY and SVGEGT. Trimming took 5 bases from V and 0 from J; bases not matched to a gene: 12. The CDR3 runs to 18 residues. CDR3 coding DNA: TGTGCCAGCAGTAGAGCGACAGGGGCCGCGTATAGCAATCAGCCCCAGCATTTT. Its translation is CASSRATGAAYSNQPQHF.

The V and J genes are TRBV21-1 and TRBJ2-7; no DNA check was done on the table's D call, TRBD2. TRBV21-1 constitutes a pseudogene. CDR3 length: 14 amino acids. The CDR3 DNA reads TGTGCCAGCCAACCGCTTGCTAGCGGCGACGAGCAGTACTTC. This sequence encodes CASQPLASGDEQYF.

The V and J genes are TRBV20-1 and TRBJ2-7, with 8 bases matching TRBD1. Trimming removed 5 bases from V and 5 bases from J; junction bases left unmatched: 5. The CDR3 sequence is 12 residues long. Germline V gene data show CDR1 as DFQATT and CDR2 as SNEGSKA (reference sequence). CDR3 sequence: CSARTGFDEQYF. In DNA, the CDR3 is TGCAGTGCTCGGACAGGGTTCGACGAGCAGTACTTC.

The genes are TRBV20-1 and TRBJ2-7; 7 bases map to TRBD1. V dropped 6 bases and J dropped 2; count of bases not matched to a gene: 7. CDR1 is DFQATT and CDR2 is SNEGSKA in the germline V gene (reference sequence). This CDR3 spans 13 amino acids. The CDR3 loop is CSAPGTDTYEQYF. The CDR3 region has the DNA TGCAGTGCGCCCGGGACAGACACCTACGAGCAGTACTTC.

The chain carries TRBV3-1 and TRBJ1-5; D not resolved. The CDR3 spans 13 residues. Per the germline V gene, CDR1 is LGHDT and CDR2 is YNNKEL (reference sequence). V dropped 5 bases and J dropped 3 bases, with 8 bases sitting between them. CDR3 DNA: TGTGCCAGCAGCGCACAACCCAATCAGCCCCAGCATTTT. Residues: CASSAQPNQPQHF.

The chain combines TRBV20-1 with TRBJ1-2, with D possibly matching TRBD1 (5 bases). Germline V gene data show CDR1 as DFQATT and CDR2 as SNEGSKA (reference sequence). The V and J ends lost 8 bases and 5 bases respectively, with 21 bases between them. CDR3 length equals 14 residues. The CDR3 bases are TGCAGTACATATGGTCGAGGGGAAGTTTATGGCTACACCTTC. Translated, it gives CSTYGRGEVYGYTF.

The table lists this clonotype with a few counts. The V gene is TRBV5-5, the J gene TRBJ2-3; 13 positions match TRBD2. This CDR3 has 17 amino acids. Germline lookup yields CDR1 SGHKS and CDR2 YYEKEE (reference sequence). After removal of 2 bases from V and 5 bases from J, the junction contained 8 bases not matched to a gene. CDR3 sequence: CASSLGLAGVGIDTQYF. DNA of the CDR3: TGTGCCAGCAGCTTAGGACTAGCGGGAGTGGGCATAGATACGCAGTATTTT.

As to this clonotype: A much more abundant neighbour one base away suggests this may be a read error. The rearrangement links TRBV7-9 to TRBJ2-1, with TRBD2 matching over 14 bases. The CDR3 consists of 15 residues. V lost 6 bases, J lost 4 bases, and 2 bases stayed unmatched. Per the germline V gene, CDR1 is SEHNR and CDR2 is FQNEAQ (reference sequence). Written as DNA, the CDR3 is TGTGCCAGCAGGGGACTAGCGGGAGATTACAATGAGCAGTTCTTC. Its translation: CASRGLAGDYNEQFF.

There are a few counts of this clonotype. V gene TRBV29-1 combines with J gene TRBJ2-5; TRBD1 matches at 9 bases. Trimming took 1 base from V and 5 from J; bases not matched to a gene: 8. The CDR3 consists of 15 residues. The germline gives CDR1 SQVTM, CDR2 ANQGSEA. For the CDR3, the DNA is TGCAGCGTTGAAGGCGGACAGGGGTTTGCTGAGACCCAGTACTTC. Protein product: CSVEGGQGFAETQYF. Using reference TRBV29-1 and TRBJ2-5 for the parts outside the CDR3, the full variable domain is SAVISQKPSRDICQRGTSLTIQCQVDSQVTMMFWYRQQPGQSLTLIATANQGSEATYESGFVIDKFPISRPNLTFSTLTVSNMSPEDSSIYLCSVEGGQGFAETQYFGPGTRLLVL.

This clonotype was counted only a few times. This sequence joins TRBV7-3 and TRBJ2-1; D gene unclear. Germline values: CDR1 SGHTA, CDR2 FQGTGA. This CDR3 has 15 amino acids. Trimming pared 0 bases from V and 0 bases from J, leaving 6 bases between. CDR3 nucleotide sequence: TGTGCCAGCAGCTTAACCCGGGTCTCCTACAATGAGCAGTTCTTC. Protein: CASSLTRVSYNEQFF.

This clonotype was observed a few times. The chain employs TRBV28 and TRBJ2-6; D is undetermined. V was shortened by 1 base and J by 0 bases, with 7 bases between the two germline ends. The CDR3 loop spans 16 amino acids. In germline, CDR1 is MDHEN, CDR2 SYDVKM. The CDR3 DNA reads TGTGCCAGCAGTTTATCCACAACCTCTGGGGCCAACGTCCTGACTTTC. It yields the protein CASSLSTTSGANVLTF.

The chain couples TRBV28 to TRBJ2-6, with D uncertain. The CDR3 length is 19 residues. V lost 1 base, J lost 0 bases, and 16 bases lay in between. Per germline, CDR1 MDHEN and CDR2 SYDVKM. CDR3 sequence reads: CASSLSRPAFLSGANVLTF. As DNA, the CDR3 is TGTGCCAGCAGTTTATCCCGGCCAGCCTTCCTCTCTGGGGCCAACGTCCTGACTTTC.

This clonotype was detected only a few times. The chain uses TRBV24-1 and TRBJ2-7; D uncertain. The J call may be incorrect, as the DNA end agrees better with TRBJ2-5. Germline CDR1 and CDR2: KGHDR and SFDVKD. CDR3 length: 12 amino acids. CDR3 in amino acids: CATSDSRETQYF. The DNA for the CDR3 is TGTGCCACCAGTGATTCAAGGGAGACCCAGTACTTC.

This clonotype was seen ten or more times. The genes are TRBV5-1 and TRBJ2-7; 11 bases agree with TRBD2. Germline CDR1 reads SGHRS; CDR2 reads YFSETQ. There are 15 residues in the CDR3. Trimming at V came to 0 bases and at J to 3 bases, leaving 2 bases not matched to a gene. CDR3 DNA: TGCGCCAGCAGCTTGGAGCTAGCGGGAGGCTACGAGCAGTACTTC. Translating gives CASSLELAGGYEQYF.

This clonotype has only a few counts. The chain joins TRBV18 to TRBJ2-1; D perhaps matches TRBD2 (5 bases). Germline values: CDR1 KGHSH, CDR2 LQKENI. V lost 3 bases and J lost 1, with 10 bases in between. This CDR3 is built from 15 residues. The CDR3 DNA reads TGTGCCAGCTCACCGCGGGCGGGTTCCTACAATGAGCAGTTCTTC. Translation: CASSPRAGSYNEQFF.

This sequence joins TRBV30 and TRBJ2-7; D remains ambiguous. CDR1 and CDR2 from the germline V gene are GTSNPN and SVGIG (reference sequence). Trimming cost V 2 bases and J 2 bases, with 10 bases left between them. The CDR3 is 13 amino acids. In DNA, the CDR3 is TGTGCCTGGAGTCGGACGCAGGCCTACGAGCAGTACTTC. Protein product: CAWSRTQAYEQYF.

The CDR3: CSAITRQSSYNEQFF. CDR3 DNA sequence: TGCAGTGCTATCACCCGACAGAGCTCCTACAATGAGCAGTTCTTC. This rearrangement joins TRBV20-1 to TRBJ2-1, with D maybe TRBD1 (5 bases). Trimming took 4 bases from V and 0 from J, leaving 13 bases between them. The CDR3 consists of 15 residues. CDR1 is DFQATT and CDR2 is SNEGSKA in the germline V gene (reference sequence).

This clonotype was found a few times. The gene calls are TRBV25-1 and TRBJ2-1; 7 nucleotides agree with TRBD2. Germline lookup yields CDR1 MGHDK and CDR2 SYGVNS. The CDR3 totals 14 residues. V shed 8 bases, J shed 2 bases, and the junction held 6 bases outside the gene matches. This CDR3 is CASADGRTYNEQFF. The CDR3 region has the DNA TGTGCCAGCGCAGACGGGAGGACCTACAATGAGCAGTTCTTC.

The chain employs TRBV7-2 and TRBJ2-3; tentative D call: TRBD2 (6 bases). V was cut by 5 bases and J by 4 bases, with 19 bases left in between. The germline V gene encodes CDR1 SGHTA and CDR2 FQGNSA. CDR3 size: 16 residues. The CDR3 bases are TGTGCCAGCAGCAAACGCGGAGGGCTTGGAGCAGATACGCAGTATTTT. It is translated as CASSKRGGLGADTQYF.

The sample holds one count of this clonotype. The junction shows a germline mismatch at one end, possibly a read error. The chain joins TRBV5-5 to TRBJ2-6; D is perhaps TRBD1 (5 bases). CDR1 is SGHKS and CDR2 is YYEKEE in the germline V gene (reference sequence). CDR3 length: 15 amino acids. The CDR3 sequence: CACSPGKTGANVLTF. CDR3 sequence (DNA): TGTGCCTGCAGCCCAGGGAAAACTGGGGCCAACGTCCTGACTTTC.

As regards this clonotype: Relative to the germline gene, one junction end is altered; a read error may explain this. V is TRBV5-1 and J is TRBJ2-7; the D gene could be TRBD1 or TRBD2 (5 bases each). The CDR3 runs 14 residues. Germline loops: CDR1 SGHRS, CDR2 YFSETQ. The CDR3 here is CTSSTGTHRGEQYF. In nucleotides, the CDR3 is TGCACCAGCAGCACCGGGACGCACAGAGGCGAGCAGTACTTC.

This chain uses TRBV2 with TRBJ2-1; possibly TRBD1 or TRBD2 for D (6 bases each). Germline V CDR1 and CDR2: SNHLY, FYNNEI. V dropped 8 bases and J dropped 9 bases, with 20 bases sitting between them. This CDR3 is built from 14 residues. Here the CDR3 reads CASRPPDRRGEQFF. CDR3 sequence (DNA): TGTGCCAGCCGCCCACCTGACAGGCGGGGTGAGCAGTTCTTC.

The chain links TRBV5-1 to TRBJ2-7, with D unclear. CDR1 is SGHRS, CDR2 YFSETQ, per germline. The V end was cut by 1 base, the J end by 5 bases, with 10 bases between. This CDR3 comprises 13 residues. The CDR3 coding sequence is TGCGCCAGCAGCTTGACATCAGCCGACGAGCAGTACTTC. Translation: CASSLTSADEQYF.

As to this clonotype: With a much larger clone just one base away, this may be a read error. V usage is TRBV6-5 and J usage is TRBJ1-2; the match to TRBD1 covers 9 bases. J was trimmed by 4 bases and V by 2 bases; bases with no gene match: 5. Germline lookup yields CDR1 MNHEY and CDR2 SVGAGI. This CDR3 is 15 amino acids long. This chain's CDR3 is CASSYQGQGAYGYTF. In DNA form, the CDR3 reads TGTGCCAGCAGTTACCAGGGACAGGGTGCCTATGGCTACACCTTC.

The CDR3 nucleotides are TGCGCCAGCAGCTTGGAAGTTCAGGCAAGTGCGCAGTATTTT. As protein: CASSLEVQASAQYF. V gene TRBV5-1 combines with J gene TRBJ2-3; D is uncertain. This CDR3 comprises 14 residues. V was shortened by 0 bases and J by 10 bases, with 15 bases between the two germline ends. The germline V gene has CDR1 SGHRS and CDR2 YFSETQ.

This chain connects TRBV20-1 to TRBJ2-3, with TRBD2 identical over 11 bases. This CDR3 is built from 16 residues. Germline lookup yields CDR1 DFQATT and CDR2 SNEGSKA (reference sequence). With 2 bases clipped from V and 2 bases from J, the junction kept 6 bases outside the gene matches. Here the CDR3 DNA reads TGCAGTGCTAGACCCCTAGCGGGAGGACACACAGATACGCAGTATTTT. Amino acids: CSARPLAGGHTDTQYF.

The chain recombines TRBV12-3 or TRBV12-4 with TRBJ1-1; possibly TRBD1 for D (6 bases). The CDR3 totals 14 residues. V lost 1 base to trimming and J lost 0 bases, with 6 bases between them. CDR3 residues: CASSLGDMNTEAFF. CDR3 nucleotides: TGTGCCAGCAGTTTAGGGGACATGAACACTGAAGCTTTCTTT.